The next 10 T cell receptor beta chains were all read from a single sample in a study of T cell responses to AZD1222 COVID-19 vaccine. This table comes from immunoSEQ multiplex PCR, and its TCRdb copy is limited to in-frame clones, with some not included. The sample yields 53,000 or so clones, just over 85% seen once. Material: peripheral blood, obtained 28 days after the second AZD1222 dose. The receptors were gathered from an adult who received the AZD1222 COVID-19 vaccine.

The chain links TRBV28 to TRBJ2-7; D not certain. Germline lookup yields CDR1 MDHEN and CDR2 SYDVKM. Trimming stripped 8 bases from V and 2 bases from J, with 13 bases between. This CDR3 region has 13 residues. This chain's CDR3 is CASSGHSTYEQYF. The CDR3 nucleotides read TGTGCCAGCTCCGGGCATTCTACCTACGAGCAGTACTTC.

The genes are TRBV11-3 and TRBJ2-3; D possibly corresponds to TRBD2 (5 bases). There are 15 residues in the CDR3. Germline CDR1 reads SGHNT; CDR2 reads YENEEA. V was trimmed by 4 bases and J by 4 bases, leaving 15 bases between them. As DNA, the CDR3 is TGTGCCAGCAGCTCACGAGCTAGCCTCGCAGATACGCAGTATTTT. It specifies CASSSRASLADTQYF.

This chain uses TRBV18 with TRBJ2-5; D gene uncertain. The ends were cut back, 6 bases at V and 1 base at J, with 6 bases in the middle. The germline V gene has CDR1 KGHSH and CDR2 LQKENI. The CDR3 covers 12 residues. The CDR3, as DNA: TGTGCCAGCTCCACCGGCCAAGAGACCCAGTACTTC. It codes for CASSTGQETQYF.

The chain uses TRBV2 and TRBJ2-3, with 8 bases matching TRBD1. V gave up 6 bases and J gave up 6 bases; unmatched junction bases: 8. The germline CDR1 and CDR2 sequences are SNHLY and FYNNEI. The CDR3 contains 14 residues. CDR3 region: CASRKDRVLDTQYF. The CDR3 DNA is TGTGCCAGCAGAAAGGACAGGGTCCTTGATACGCAGTATTTT.

V and J are TRBV11-3 and TRBJ2-7, with D maybe TRBD1 (5 bases). The CDR3 is made up of 16 amino acids. Germline lookup yields CDR1 SGHNT and CDR2 YENEEA. Trimming stripped 1 base from V and 2 bases from J, with 15 bases between. This chain's CDR3 is CASSLVPTGSAYEQYF. DNA for the CDR3: TGTGCCAGCAGCTTAGTGCCTACAGGTTCCGCCTACGAGCAGTACTTC.

This chain joins TRBV7-9 and TRBJ2-1, with D unclear. Germline V gene lookup returns CDR1 SEHNR and CDR2 FQNEAQ (reference sequence). This CDR3 is 11 amino acids long. Trimming took off 0 bases at V and 8 bases at J, with 2 bases between the two ends. CDR3 amino acids: CASSLADEQFF. The CDR3 nucleotides are TGTGCCAGCAGCTTAGCGGATGAGCAGTTCTTC.

V and J are TRBV4-3 and TRBJ2-7; TRBD2 matches 8 bases. V was clipped by 3 bases and J by 0 bases; unmatched bases: 1. This CDR3 is built from 14 residues. From germline, CDR1 is LGHNA and CDR2 YSLEER. CDR3 amino acids: CASSQTSASYEQYF. In DNA, the CDR3 is TGCGCCAGCAGCCAGACTAGCGCCTCCTACGAGCAGTACTTC.

The chain has TRBV6-2 or TRBV6-3 and TRBJ2-5; D remains unclear. Germline loops: CDR1 MNHEY, CDR2 SVGEGT. V lost 2 bases, J lost 5 bases, and 9 bases lay in between. The CDR3 length is 13 residues. The DNA of the CDR3 is TGTGCCAGCAGTTACCTGGTGGGGGAGACCCAGTACTTC. Translated: CASSYLVGETQYF.

The genes are TRBV5-1 and TRBJ2-7; D perhaps matches TRBD1 (5 bases). This CDR3 contains 13 residues. From germline, CDR1 is SGHRS and CDR2 YFSETQ. V gave up 3 bases and J gave up 0 bases, with 7 bases separating them. The CDR3 nucleotides read TGCGCCAGCAGCTCGGACAACTCCTACGAGCAGTACTTC. Translation: CASSSDNSYEQYF. Supplemented by reference TRBV5-1 and TRBJ2-7, the full variable domain reads KAGVTQTPRYLIKTRGQQVTLSCSPISGHRSVSWYQQTPGQGLQFLFEYFSETQRNKGNFPGRFSGRQFSNSRSEMNVSTLELGDSALYLCASSSDNSYEQYFGPGTRLTVT.

The V and J genes are TRBV2 and TRBJ2-7, with TRBD2 matching 10 bases. Germline assignment: CDR1 SNHLY and CDR2 FYNNEI. The CDR3 length is 14 residues. Trimming removed 6 bases from V and 2 bases from J; junction bases left unmatched: 4. The CDR3 DNA reads TGTGCCAGCAGGCTAGCGGGAGTCACCTACGAGCAGTACTTC. It yields the protein CASRLAGVTYEQYF.